This TCR beta chain derives from a study of T cell responses to AZD1222 COVID-19 vaccine. Overall study results and limits: Just a handful of AZD1222 recipients tested seropositive at baseline. Donors, mostly white British, included more females; clonal diversity was possibly underestimated.

Sequenced by immunoSEQ multiplex PCR; TCRdb stores in-frame clones only, minus some. The sample shows more than 60,000 clones, 87% of them seen only once. Turning to this clone: What it binds is not known.

Losses at the gene ends were 5 bases for V and 1 base for J; bases not matched to a gene: 8. Per the germline V gene, CDR1 is MNHEY and CDR2 is SMNVEV (reference sequence). The CDR3 runs to 16 residues. This specimen was peripheral blood, taken on day 0 of AZD1222 vaccination. The clonotype comes from an adult in good health. V gene TRBV27 combines with J gene TRBJ2-3; 8 nucleotides align to TRBD2. The CDR3 sequence is CASSPHPAGGTDTQYF. As DNA, the CDR3 is TGTGCCAGCAGTCCTCATCCAGCGGGAGGCACAGATACGCAGTATTTT.